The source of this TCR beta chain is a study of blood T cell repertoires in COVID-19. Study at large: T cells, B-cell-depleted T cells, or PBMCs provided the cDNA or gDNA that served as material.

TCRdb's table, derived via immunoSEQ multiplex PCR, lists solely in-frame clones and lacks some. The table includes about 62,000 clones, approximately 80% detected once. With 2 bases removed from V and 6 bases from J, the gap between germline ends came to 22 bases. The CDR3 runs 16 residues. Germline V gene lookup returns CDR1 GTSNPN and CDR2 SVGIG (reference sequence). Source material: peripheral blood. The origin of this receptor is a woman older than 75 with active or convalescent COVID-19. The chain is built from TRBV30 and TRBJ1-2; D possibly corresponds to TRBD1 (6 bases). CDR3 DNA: TGTGCCTGGAGTATGCCCTGGCGGGGGGCGGGAGATGGCTACACCTTC. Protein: CAWSMPWRGAGDGYTF. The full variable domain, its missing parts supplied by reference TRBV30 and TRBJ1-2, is SQTIHQWPATLVQPVGSPLSLECTVEGTSNPNLYWYRQAAGRGLQLLFYSVGIGQISSEVPQNLSASRPQDRQFILSSKKLLLSDSGFYLCAWSMPWRGAGDGYTFGSGTRLTVV.